Listed below are T cell receptor beta chains from one sample, sequenced in a study of shared clonotypes between healthy human individuals. Clones were read by immunoSEQ multiplex PCR, and TCRdb kept only the in-frame ones, dropping some. The sample records millions of clones, roughly 91% being singletons. What was sequenced was naive CD8+ T cells from PBMCs. The receptors derive from a man aged 18 to 35 in good health. Some clones in this sample may be carry-over from other donors' samples. The CDR3 runs from the conserved cysteine through the conserved F or W. The D gene is left open where the match is weak. Rows may omit the clone size; those that give it use once, few, many or a size class.

length	size	D	V	J	DNA	CDR3
16	-	TRBD1	TRBV19	TRBJ1-5	TGTGCCAGTAGTCACCCGGACAGGGGACTTAATCAGCCCCAGCATTTT	CASSHPDRGLNQPQHF
15	-	TRBD1	TRBV4-1	TRBJ2-1	TGCGCCAGCAGCACCCGGACAGGGGGCATGAATGAGCAGTTCTTC	CASSTRTGGMNEQFF
16	-	TRBD1	TRBV4-3	TRBJ1-2	TGCGCCAGCAGCCAGGGTACGACAGGGGCCAACTATGGCTACACCTTC	CASSQGTTGANYGYTF
13	-	-	TRBV28	TRBJ2-7	TGTGCCAGCAGTTCAGTCGACAGCTACGAGCAGTACTTC	CASSSVDSYEQYF
17	-	-	TRBV28	TRBJ1-1	TGTGCCAGCAGGGGTCTCAAGGAATGGGCGAGAAACACTGAAGCTTTCTTT	CASRGLKEWARNTEAFF
14	-	-	TRBV4-3	TRBJ1-2	TGCGCCAGCAGCCTTTTTCGGCAGGGACGTGGCTACACCTTC	CASSLFRQGRGYTF
15	-	-	TRBV5-4	TRBJ2-7	TGTGCCAGCAGCTTGGTGGGGCAGGTATTACACGAGCAGTACTTC	CASSLVGQVLHEQYF
16	-	TRBD1	TRBV9	TRBJ1-2	TGTGCCAGCAGCGTCTCTCGGGGCAGGGGGGACGATGGCTACACCTTC	CASSVSRGRGDDGYTF
16	-	TRBD1	TRBV30	TRBJ1-2	TGTGCCTGGAGTATCCGGACAGGGGTTATTAACTATGGCTACACCTTC	CAWSIRTGVINYGYTF
16	-	-	TRBV27	TRBJ2-1	TGTGCCAGCAGTTTTACGGCGGACGCCTCCTACAATGAGCAGTTCTTC	CASSFTADASYNEQFF
15	-	-	TRBV7-3	TRBJ1-3	TGTGCCAGCAGCCCATCGGACAACTCTGGAAACACCATATATTTT	CASSPSDNSGNTIYF
16	-	TRBD2	TRBV6-6	TRBJ2-3	TGTGCCAGCAGTTACCTTGGACTAGCGGGAGTAGTGACGCAGTATTTT	CASSYLGLAGVVTQYF
16	-	-	TRBV11-3	TRBJ2-1	TGTGCCAGCAGCCAGATGGGACTGACGACCTACAATGAGCAGTTCTTC	CASSQMGLTTYNEQFF
15	once	-	TRBV27	TRBJ2-1	TGTGCCAGCAGTTGGGGGGGCCCGGGACACAATGAGCAGTTCTTC	CASSWGGPGHNEQFF
15	-	TRBD1	TRBV5-4	TRBJ1-2	TGTGCCAGCAGCTTGGTGGTACAGGGGACCTATGGCTACACCTTC	CASSLVVQGTYGYTF
13	-	-	TRBV4-1	TRBJ1-1	TGCGCCAGCAGCCCCCGCGAGAACACTGAAGCTTTCTTT	CASSPRENTEAFF
18	-	-	TRBV9	TRBJ2-6	TGTGCCAGCAGCACCCCCTACAGGGATAGCTCTGGGGCCAACGTCCTGACTTTC	CASSTPYRDSSGANVLTF
14	-	TRBD1	TRBV6-1	TRBJ1-5	TGTGCCAGCAGTGAGGGGACAGGCAATCAGCCCCAGCATTTT	CASSEGTGNQPQHF
16	-	TRBD1	TRBV4-3	TRBJ1-1	TGCGCCAGCAGCCACCAAACCGGGACAGGGTTGACTGAAGCTTTCTTT	CASSHQTGTGLTEAFF
17	-	-	TRBV7-9	TRBJ2-3	TGTGCCAGCAGCTCAAATGGGGGCAGGGTTAGCACAGATACGCAGTATTTT	CASSSNGGRVSTDTQYF
14	-	TRBD1	TRBV5-4	TRBJ2-5	TGTGCCAGCAGCTTTTCGACAGGGGAAGAGACCCAGTACTTC	CASSFSTGEETQYF
14	-	-	TRBV7-9	TRBJ2-2	TGTGCCAGCAGCTCGCAGACTAGTACCGGGGAGCTGTTTTTT	CASSSQTSTGELFF
11	-	-	TRBV7-9	TRBJ2-1	TGTGCCAGCGGCGACGGGGGTGAGCAGTTCTTC	CASGDGGEQFF
15	-	-	TRBV7-8	TRBJ1-4	TGTGCCAGCAGCTCCGGACGGATAAGTAGTGAAAAACTGTTTTTT	CASSSGRISSEKLFF
12	-	TRBD2	TRBV10-2	TRBJ2-3	TGCGCCAGCAGGGGGGGGGCAGATACGCAGTATTTT	CASRGGADTQYF
16	-	TRBD2	TRBV10-3	TRBJ2-1	TGTGCCGTCAGATCGGGACTAGCGGGGCCAAACAATGAGCAGTTCTTC	CAVRSGLAGPNNEQFF
13	-	TRBD1	TRBV28	TRBJ1-2	TGTGCCAGCAGTCCAGGGGGCGCCTATGGCTACACCTTC	CASSPGGAYGYTF
14	-	TRBD1	TRBV30	TRBJ2-1	TGTGCCTGGAGAACCGGGACAGGGGGCAATGAGCAGTTCTTC	CAWRTGTGGNEQFF
14	once	-	TRBV4-3	TRBJ2-7	TGCGCCAGCAGCCAAGCGTACGGAGCCTACGAGCAGTACTTC	CASSQAYGAYEQYF
18	-	TRBD2	TRBV5-1	TRBJ2-7	TGCGCCAGCAGCTTCCCACTCGGGAACGGACTAGCAACCTACGAGCAGTACTTC	CASSFPLGNGLATYEQYF
17	-	TRBD1	TRBV4-1	TRBJ2-3	TGCGCCAGCAGCCAAGCCGACAGGGTTGGACGGACAGATACGCAGTATTTT	CASSQADRVGRTDTQYF
15	-	TRBD2	TRBV28	TRBJ2-4	TGTGCCAGCAGGCCACTAGCGGGGGTAGTGAACATTCAGTACTTC	CASRPLAGVVNIQYF
18	-	-	TRBV4-3	TRBJ2-1	TGCGCCAGCAGCCAAGGGACACCTCCACATGGACTCGGGAATGAGCAGTTCTTC	CASSQGTPPHGLGNEQFF
12	-	-	TRBV29-1	TRBJ2-2	TGCAGCGTCCTCAGGGGCGACGGGGAGCTGTTTTTT	CSVLRGDGELFF
14	-	-	TRBV5-6	TRBJ1-1	TGTGCCAGCAGCTGGGGGAATGTGAACACTGAAGCTTTCTTT	CASSWGNVNTEAFF
13	-	-	TRBV28	TRBJ1-5	TGTGCCAGCAGTCAGGCCTTTGGACAGCCCCAGCATTTT	CASSQAFGQPQHF
20	-	TRBD2	TRBV28	TRBJ2-2	TGTGCCAGCAGTTCCCTCCAGGGAGGGTGGGAGTCCGAGAACACCGGGGAGCTGTTTTTT	CASSSLQGGWESENTGELFF
10	-	-	TRBV29-1	TRBJ2-1	TGCAGCGCCTGGGTAAGGGAGCAGTTCTTC	CSAWVREQFF
18	once	-	TRBV27	TRBJ2-7	TGTGCCAGCAGTTTACTGAGTTCGAGGGGGACCGTACCCTACGAGCAGTACTTC	CASSLLSSRGTVPYEQYF
15	-	-	TRBV7-7	TRBJ2-1	TGTGCCAGCAGCTTAACTCGGGGCCACCTCGGGGAGCAGTTCTTC	CASSLTRGHLGEQFF
13	-	-	TRBV10-3	TRBJ2-3	TGTGCCATCAGTGAGTCCATTGCGGATACGCAGTATTTT	CAISESIADTQYF
14	-	TRBD1	TRBV19	TRBJ2-7	TGTGCCAGTAGTGAGAGACAGGGGGCGGACGAGCAGTACTTC	CASSERQGADEQYF
16	-	-	TRBV28	TRBJ2-2	TGTGCCAGCAGTACCCCCCGAGCAGGGGGGACCGGGGAGCTGTTTTTT	CASSTPRAGGTGELFF
12	-	-	TRBV19	TRBJ1-2	TGTGCCAGTAATCCAGTGAGTGGCGGCTACACCTTC	CASNPVSGGYTF
20	-	-	TRBV5-1	TRBJ2-1	TGCGCCAGCAGCTTGGGAGACCCGGGACCCAGGGGCATTTCCTACAATGAGCAGTTCTTC	CASSLGDPGPRGISYNEQFF
13	-	-	TRBV27	TRBJ1-2	TGTGCCAGCAGTTTTACCCAAGACTATGGCTACACCTTC	CASSFTQDYGYTF
13	-	TRBD1	TRBV7-3	TRBJ2-7	TGTGCCAGCAGCCGGACAGGGGGCGACGAGCAGTACTTC	CASSRTGGDEQYF
14	-	-	TRBV10-3	TRBJ2-7	TGTGCCATCAGTGATGGGCCTCGGGGTTACGAGCAGTACTTC	CAISDGPRGYEQYF
17	-	TRBD1	TRBV4-3	TRBJ1-4	TGCGCCAGCAGCCAAGATTGGCTGGGGGACAGGGTAGAAAAACTGTTTTTT	CASSQDWLGDRVEKLFF
13	once	-	TRBV5-6	TRBJ2-1	TGTGCCAGCAGCTTGGGGAGCAGAAATGAGCAGTTCTTC	CASSLGSRNEQFF